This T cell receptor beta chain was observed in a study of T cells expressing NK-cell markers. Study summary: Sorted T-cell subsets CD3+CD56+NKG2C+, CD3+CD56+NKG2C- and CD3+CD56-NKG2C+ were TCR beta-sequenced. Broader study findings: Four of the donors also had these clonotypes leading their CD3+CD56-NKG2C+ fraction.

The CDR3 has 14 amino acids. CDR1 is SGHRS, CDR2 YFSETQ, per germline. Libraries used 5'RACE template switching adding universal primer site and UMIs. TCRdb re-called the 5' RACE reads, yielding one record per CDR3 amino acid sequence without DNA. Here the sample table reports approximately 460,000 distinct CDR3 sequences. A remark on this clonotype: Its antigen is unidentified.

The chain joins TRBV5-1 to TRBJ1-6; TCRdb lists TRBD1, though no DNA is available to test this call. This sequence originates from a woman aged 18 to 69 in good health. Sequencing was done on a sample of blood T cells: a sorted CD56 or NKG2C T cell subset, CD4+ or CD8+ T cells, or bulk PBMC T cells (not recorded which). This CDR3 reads CASFLGDFGSPLHF.